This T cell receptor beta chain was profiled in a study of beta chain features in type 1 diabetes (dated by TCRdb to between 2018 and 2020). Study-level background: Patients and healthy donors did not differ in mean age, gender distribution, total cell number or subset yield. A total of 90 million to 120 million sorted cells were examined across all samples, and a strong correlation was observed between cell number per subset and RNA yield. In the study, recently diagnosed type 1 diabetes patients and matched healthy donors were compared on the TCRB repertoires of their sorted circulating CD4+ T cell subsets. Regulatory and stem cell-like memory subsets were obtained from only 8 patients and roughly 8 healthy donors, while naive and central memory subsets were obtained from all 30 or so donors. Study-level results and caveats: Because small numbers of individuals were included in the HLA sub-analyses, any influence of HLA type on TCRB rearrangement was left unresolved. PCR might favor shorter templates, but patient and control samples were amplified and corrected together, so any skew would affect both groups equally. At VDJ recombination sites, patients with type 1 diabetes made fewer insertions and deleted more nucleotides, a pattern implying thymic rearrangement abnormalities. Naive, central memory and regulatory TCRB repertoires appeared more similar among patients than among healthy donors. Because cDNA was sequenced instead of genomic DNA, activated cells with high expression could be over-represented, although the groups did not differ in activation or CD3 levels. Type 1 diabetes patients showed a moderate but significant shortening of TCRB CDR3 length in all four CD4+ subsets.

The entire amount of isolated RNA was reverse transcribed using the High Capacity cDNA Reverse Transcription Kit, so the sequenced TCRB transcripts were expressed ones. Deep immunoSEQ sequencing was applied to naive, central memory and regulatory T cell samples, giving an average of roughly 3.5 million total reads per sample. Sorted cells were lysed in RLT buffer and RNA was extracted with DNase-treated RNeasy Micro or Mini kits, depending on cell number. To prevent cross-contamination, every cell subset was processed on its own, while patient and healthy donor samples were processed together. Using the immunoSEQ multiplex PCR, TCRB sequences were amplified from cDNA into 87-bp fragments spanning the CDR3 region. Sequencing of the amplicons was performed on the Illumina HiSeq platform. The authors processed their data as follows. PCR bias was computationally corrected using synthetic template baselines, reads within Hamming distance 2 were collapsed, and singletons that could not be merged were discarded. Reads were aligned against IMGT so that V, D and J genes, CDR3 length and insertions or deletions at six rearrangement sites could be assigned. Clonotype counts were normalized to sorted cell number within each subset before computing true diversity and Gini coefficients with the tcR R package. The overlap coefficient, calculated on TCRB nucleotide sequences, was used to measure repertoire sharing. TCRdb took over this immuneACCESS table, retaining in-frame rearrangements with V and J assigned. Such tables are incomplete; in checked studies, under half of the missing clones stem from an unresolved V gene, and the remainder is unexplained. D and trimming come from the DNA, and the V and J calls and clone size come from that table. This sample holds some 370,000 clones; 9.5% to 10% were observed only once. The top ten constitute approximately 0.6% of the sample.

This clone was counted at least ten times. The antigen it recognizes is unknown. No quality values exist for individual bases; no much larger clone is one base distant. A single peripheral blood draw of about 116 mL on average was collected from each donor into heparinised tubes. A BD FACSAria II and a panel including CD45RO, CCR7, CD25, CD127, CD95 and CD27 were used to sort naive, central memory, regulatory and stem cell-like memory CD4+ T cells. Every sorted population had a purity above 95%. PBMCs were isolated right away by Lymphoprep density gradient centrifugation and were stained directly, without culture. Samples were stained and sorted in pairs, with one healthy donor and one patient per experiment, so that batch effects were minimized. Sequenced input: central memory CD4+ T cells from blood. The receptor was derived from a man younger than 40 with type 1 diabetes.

The bases read TGTGCCAGCCGGGCAGATATGAACACTGAAGCTTTCTTT. Protein translation: CASRADMNTEAFF. The sequence is built from TRBV5-4 and TRBJ1-1; too little of a D gene remains to name it. Counted from cysteine to phenylalanine, this CDR3 has 13 amino acids. Solely the CDR3 DNA is kept, with 39 bases framed from the first base. V is reduced by 7 bases and J by 0 bases, leaving a spacing of 10 bases between them. Via the germline V gene (reference sequence), CDR1 is SGHNT and CDR2 YYREEE.